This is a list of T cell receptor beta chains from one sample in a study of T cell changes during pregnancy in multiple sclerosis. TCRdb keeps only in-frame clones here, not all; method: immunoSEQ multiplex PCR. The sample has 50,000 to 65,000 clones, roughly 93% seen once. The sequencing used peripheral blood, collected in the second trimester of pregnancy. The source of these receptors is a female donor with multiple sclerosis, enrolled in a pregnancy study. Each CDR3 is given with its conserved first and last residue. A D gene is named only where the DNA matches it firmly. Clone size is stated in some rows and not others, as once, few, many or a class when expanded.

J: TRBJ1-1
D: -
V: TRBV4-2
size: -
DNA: TGTGCCAGCAGCCAAGGGTCGGGGAGAGAAGCTTTCTTT
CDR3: CASSQGSGREAFF

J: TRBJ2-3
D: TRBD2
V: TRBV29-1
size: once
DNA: TGCAGCGTCCCCACCCAAGGGAGGGGCACAGATACGCAGTATTTT
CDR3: CSVPTQGRGTDTQYF

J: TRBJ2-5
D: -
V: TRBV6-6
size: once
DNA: TGTGCCAGCAGCCGGGTTCCTCTAGAGACCCAGTACTTC
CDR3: CASSRVPLETQYF

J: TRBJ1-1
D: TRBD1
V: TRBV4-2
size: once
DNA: TGTGCCAGCAGCCAGGACGGACAGGAGGTGACTGAAGCTTTCTTT
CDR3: CASSQDGQEVTEAFF

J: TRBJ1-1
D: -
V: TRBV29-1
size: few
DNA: TGCAGCGTGCGGAAGACAGGGAACACTGAAGCTTTCTTT
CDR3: CSVRKTGNTEAFF

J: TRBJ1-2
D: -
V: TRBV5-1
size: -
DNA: TGCGCCAGCAGCTTGGCCACCTATGGTGGAGATGGCTACACCTTC
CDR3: CASSLATYGGDGYTF

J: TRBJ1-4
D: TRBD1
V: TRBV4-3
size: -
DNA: TGCGCCAGCAGCCCTACAGGGGTGACGGGGGCTAATGAAAAACTGTTTTTT
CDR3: CASSPTGVTGANEKLFF

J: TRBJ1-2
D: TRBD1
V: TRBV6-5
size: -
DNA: TGTGCCAGCAGCCCGTTGGGACAGGGGGCGCGGGGCTACACCTTC
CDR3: CASSPLGQGARGYTF

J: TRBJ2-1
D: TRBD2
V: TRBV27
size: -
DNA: TGTGCCAGCACTAGCGGGGGGGGAAGGGATGAGCAGTTCTTC
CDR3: CASTSGGGRDEQFF

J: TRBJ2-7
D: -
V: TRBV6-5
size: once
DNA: TGTGCCACCATTGGTAGCAGCTCCTACGAGCAGTACTTC
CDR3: CATIGSSSYEQYF

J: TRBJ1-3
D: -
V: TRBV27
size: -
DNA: TGTGCCAGCAGTTTAGGGGGGAATTCTGGAAACACCATATATTTT
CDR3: CASSLGGNSGNTIYF

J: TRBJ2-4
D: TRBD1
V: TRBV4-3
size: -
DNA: TGCGCCAGCAGCCAAGTTGGGACAGGGAGCTTAGCCAAAAACATTCAGTACTTC
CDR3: CASSQVGTGSLAKNIQYF

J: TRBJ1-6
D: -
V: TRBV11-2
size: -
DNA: TGTGCCAGCAGCCTTCCCGGGGGGTATTCACCCCTCCACTTT
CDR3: CASSLPGGYSPLHF

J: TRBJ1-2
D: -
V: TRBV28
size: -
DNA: TGTGCCAGCAGTCTTATACAGTCCTGGGTCTACACCTTC
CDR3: CASSLIQSWVYTF

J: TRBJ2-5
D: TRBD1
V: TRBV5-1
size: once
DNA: TGCGCCAGCACGTACCGGGACAGGGCGGAGACCCAGTACTTC
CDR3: CASTYRDRAETQYF

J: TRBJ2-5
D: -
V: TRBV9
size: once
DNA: TGTGCCAGCAGCACCCGGGGGGACAGGCAAGAGACCCAGTACTTC
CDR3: CASSTRGDRQETQYF

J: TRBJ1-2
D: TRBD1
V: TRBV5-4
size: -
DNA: TGTGCCAGCAGCCCGGGGACAGGGGGCGCCTATGGCTACACCTTC
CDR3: CASSPGTGGAYGYTF

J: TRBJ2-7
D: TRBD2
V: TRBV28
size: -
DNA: TGTGCCAGCAGTTTCGGGGGGACCCTCTTTTCCTACGAGCAGTACTTC
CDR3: CASSFGGTLFSYEQYF

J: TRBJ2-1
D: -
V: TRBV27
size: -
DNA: TGTGCCAGCAGAAAGAGCCTAGCGTTCTACAATGAGCAGTTCTTC
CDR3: CASRKSLAFYNEQFF

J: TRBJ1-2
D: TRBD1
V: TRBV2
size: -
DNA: TGTGCCAGCAGTGGACAGGGGATGGGAGGCTACACCTTC
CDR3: CASSGQGMGGYTF

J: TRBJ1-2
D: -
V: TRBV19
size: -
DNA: TGTGCCAGTAGTATTGACGGGTATAACTATGGCTACACCTTC
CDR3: CASSIDGYNYGYTF

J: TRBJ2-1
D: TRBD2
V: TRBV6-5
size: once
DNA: TGTGCCAGCAGCACACTAGCGGGGTACTACAATGAGCAGTTCTTC
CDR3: CASSTLAGYYNEQFF

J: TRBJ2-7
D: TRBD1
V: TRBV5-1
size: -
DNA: TGCGCCAGCAGCCCGCGCCCACAGGGGGCAGGAGAGCAGTACTTC
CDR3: CASSPRPQGAGEQYF

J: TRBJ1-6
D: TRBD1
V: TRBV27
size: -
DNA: TGTGCCAGCAGTCCCCTACAGGGGAGCTATAATTCACCCCTCCACTTT
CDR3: CASSPLQGSYNSPLHF

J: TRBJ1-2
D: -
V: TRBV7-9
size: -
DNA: TGTGCCAGCAGCTTAGTCGCGACGGCGGTTGATGGCTACACCTTC
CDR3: CASSLVATAVDGYTF

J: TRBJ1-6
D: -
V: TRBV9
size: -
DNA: TGTGCCAGCAGCGGGTACTTCTCCTATAATTCACCCCTCCACTTT
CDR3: CASSGYFSYNSPLHF

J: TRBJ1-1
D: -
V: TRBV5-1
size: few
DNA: TGCGCCAGCAGCAGGACGGGAATCGGCACTGAAGCTTTCTTT
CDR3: CASSRTGIGTEAFF

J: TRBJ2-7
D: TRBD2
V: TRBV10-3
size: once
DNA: TGTGCCTCCACTGCCGGGGGGATGGAGGCCTACGAGCAGTACTTC
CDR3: CASTAGGMEAYEQYF

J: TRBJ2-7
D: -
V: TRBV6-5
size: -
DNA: TGTGCCAGCAGTTCCCCCTTCTATGACGAGCAGTACTTC
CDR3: CASSSPFYDEQYF

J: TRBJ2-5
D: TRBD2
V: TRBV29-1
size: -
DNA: TGCAGCGTTCGCATTAGCGGGGGGGCGGGGGAGACCCAGTACTTC
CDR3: CSVRISGGAGETQYF

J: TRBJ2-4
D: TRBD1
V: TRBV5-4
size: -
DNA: TGTGCCAGCAGCGCGGGGACAGGAGCCAAAAACATTCAGTACTTC
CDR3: CASSAGTGAKNIQYF

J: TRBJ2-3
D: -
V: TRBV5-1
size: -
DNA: TGCGCCAGCAGCTCCAATATCCCGGCAGATACGCAGTATTTT
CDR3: CASSSNIPADTQYF

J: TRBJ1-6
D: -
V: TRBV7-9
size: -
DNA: TGTGCCAGCAGCTCCATAACAGGTGATAATTCACCCCTCCACTTT
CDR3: CASSSITGDNSPLHF

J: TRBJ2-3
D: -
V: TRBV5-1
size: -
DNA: TGCGCCAGCAGCCCGGGACTTCTTGCAACAGATACGCAGTATTTT
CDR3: CASSPGLLATDTQYF

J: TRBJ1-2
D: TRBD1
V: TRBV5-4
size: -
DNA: TGTGCCAGCAGCCGCCCCGGGACAGCTCTTTTTGGCTACACCTTC
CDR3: CASSRPGTALFGYTF

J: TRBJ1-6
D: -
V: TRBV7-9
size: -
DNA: TGTGCCAGCAGCTTTCTTAGCGATAATTCACCCCTCCACTTT
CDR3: CASSFLSDNSPLHF

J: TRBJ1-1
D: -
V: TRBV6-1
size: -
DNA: TGTGCCAGCAGTGGACACAGGGACACTGAAGCTTTCTTT
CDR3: CASSGHRDTEAFF